This T cell receptor beta chain was found in a study of cytomegalovirus exposure and HLA in healthy donors. Findings of the study overall: The authors enumerated 150 to 200 TCR beta chains as linked to cytomegalovirus. Under in vitro conditions, a few CMV-associated chains were confirmed as specific for CMV antigens.

In the case of this clone: Its target is not known. This same CDR3 is encoded by further DNA sequences in the sample.

Sequencing used immunoSEQ multiplex PCR; TCRdb keeps in-frame clones, though not all of them. In the table there are 55,000 to 80,000 clones, roughly 94% of which are singletons. The sequencing input was PBMCs. This sequence originates from a woman between 18 and 30 years old in good health and CMV-seropositive.

The CDR3 bases are TGCGCCAGCAGCTTACAGGGTCGGACTGAAGCTTTCTTT. Encoded protein: CASSLQGRTEAFF. The chain uses TRBV5-1 and TRBJ1-1; TRBD1 might be the D (6 bases). Per germline, CDR1 SGHRS and CDR2 YFSETQ. Between the trimmed V and J ends, which lost 2 bases and 5 bases, there was a span of 10 bases. This CDR3 is built from 13 residues.